Below are 7 T cell receptor beta chains sequenced from a single sample in a study of T cell responses to AZD1222 COVID-19 vaccine. Method: immunoSEQ multiplex PCR; TCRdb's copy keeps in-frame clones and lacks some. The sample has tens of thousands of clones, about 80% seen once; the top ten hold 6.6%. The sequencing here drew on peripheral blood, taken on day 0 of AZD1222 vaccination. Receptors originate from an adult in good health.

The V and J genes are TRBV3-1 (or the pseudogene TRBV3-2) and TRBJ1-1; 8 nucleotides agree with TRBD1. V shed 3 bases and J 4 bases; nucleotides not matched to a gene: 4. The CDR3 is 14 residues long. The germline gives CDR1 LGHDT, CDR2 YNNKEL (reference sequence). The CDR3 DNA follows: TGTGCCAGCAGCCACGACAGGGGTGGCACTGAAGCTTTCTTT. Translated: CASSHDRGGTEAFF.

The genes are TRBV6-5 and TRBJ2-5; D might be TRBD1 (5 bases). The CDR3 covers 13 residues. Germline V CDR1 and CDR2: MNHEY, SVGAGI. Trimming cost V 4 bases and J 3 bases, with 9 bases left between them. CDR3 in amino acids: CASSLVGEETQYF. The CDR3 bases are TGTGCCAGCAGTTTGGTAGGGGAAGAGACCCAGTACTTC.

The chain recombines TRBV5-1 with TRBJ2-1; D ambiguous. The CDR3 is 14 residues long. V was shortened by 2 bases and J by 4 bases, with 10 bases between the two germline ends. The germline V gene encodes CDR1 SGHRS and CDR2 YFSETQ. In nucleotides, the CDR3 is TGCGCCAGCAGCTTTGGGGTAGTTTACAATGAGCAGTTCTTC. Translating it yields CASSFGVVYNEQFF. The full variable domain, its missing parts supplied by reference TRBV5-1 and TRBJ2-1, is KAGVTQTPRYLIKTRGQQVTLSCSPISGHRSVSWYQQTPGQGLQFLFEYFSETQRNKGNFPGRFSGRQFSNSRSEMNVSTLELGDSALYLCASSFGVVYNEQFFGPGTRLTVL.

DNA of the CDR3: TGTGCCAGCCCTTGGGACAGGGAGTGTAAGTGCGGAAACACCATATATTTT. Translated, it gives CASPWDRECKCGNTIYF. The gene calls are TRBV28 and TRBJ1-3; 9 bases line up with TRBD1. Trimming at V came to 8 bases and at J to 4 bases, leaving 15 bases not matched to a gene. The CDR3 length is 17 residues. Germline CDR1 is MDHEN and CDR2 is SYDVKM.

The rearrangement links TRBV2 to TRBJ1-5; D remains ambiguous. This CDR3 comprises 15 residues. The V gene's germline CDR1 is SNHLY and CDR2 FYNNEI. The V and J ends lost 6 bases and 1 base respectively, with 13 bases between them. The DNA of the CDR3 is TGTGCCAGCAGCAAAGAGGCGAGCAGCAATCAGCCCCAGCATTTT. Translation gives CASSKEASSNQPQHF.

The chain employs TRBV5-5 and TRBJ1-1, with TRBD1 identical over 8 bases. This CDR3 comprises 14 residues. The V and J ends lost 4 bases and 1 base, in that order; junction bases with no gene match: 3. Germline loops: CDR1 SGHKS, CDR2 YYEKEE (reference sequence). CDR3 region: CASSLGTGNTEAFF. DNA of the CDR3: TGTGCCAGCAGCCTGGGGACAGGGAACACTGAAGCTTTCTTT.

The chain combines TRBV11-2 with TRBJ2-2; TRBD2 agrees at 8 bases. The CDR3 extends over 15 amino acids. Trimming took 2 bases from V and 5 from J; bases not matched to a gene: 4. The germline CDR1 and CDR2 sequences are SGHAT and FQNNGV. As DNA, the CDR3 is TGTGCCAGCAGCTTATTGCCGGGGGGGACCGGGGAGCTGTTTTTT. It specifies CASSLLPGGTGELFF.